Reported below is one TCR beta chain. This record comes from a study of T cells after somatic rescue of genetic block. Data came from immunoSEQ multiplex PCR; TCRdb stores just in-frame clones and leaves some out. This table holds about 12,000 clones, around 70% found once. The CDR3 runs 12 residues. V lost 4 bases and J lost 6, with 10 bases in between. In germline, CDR1 is SGHRS, CDR2 YFSETQ. Material: peripheral blood mononuclear cells (PBMCs). The TCR comes from a boy younger than 18. The chain couples TRBV5-1 to TRBJ1-2; tentatively, D is TRBD1 (5 bases). Here the CDR3 DNA reads TGCGCCAGCAGCCAATTAGGGGATGGCTACACCTTC. Amino acid sequence: CASSQLGDGYTF.